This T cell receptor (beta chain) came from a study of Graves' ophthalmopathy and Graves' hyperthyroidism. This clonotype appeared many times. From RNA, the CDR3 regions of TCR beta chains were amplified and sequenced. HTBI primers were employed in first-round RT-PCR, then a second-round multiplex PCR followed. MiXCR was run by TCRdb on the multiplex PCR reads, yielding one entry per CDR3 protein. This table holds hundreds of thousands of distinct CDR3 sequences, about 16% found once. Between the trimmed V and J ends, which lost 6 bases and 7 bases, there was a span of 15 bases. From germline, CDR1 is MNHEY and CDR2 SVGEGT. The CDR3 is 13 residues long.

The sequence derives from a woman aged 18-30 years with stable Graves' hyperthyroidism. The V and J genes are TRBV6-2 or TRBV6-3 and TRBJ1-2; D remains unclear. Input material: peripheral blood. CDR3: CASSARILGGYTF. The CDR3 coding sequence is TGTGCCAGCAGCGCCAGGATCCTGGGTGGCTACACCTTC.